The 22 T cell receptor beta chains below come from one sample, sequenced in a study of T cell responses to AZD1222 COVID-19 vaccine. Sequenced by immunoSEQ multiplex PCR; TCRdb stores in-frame clones only, minus some. This sample yields about 200,000 clones, of which approximately 92% are seen a single time; roughly 4% belongs to the top ten. The sequencing used peripheral blood, collected 28 days after the second dose of the MenACWY control vaccine. The receptors derive from an adult who received the MenACWY meningococcal vaccine as a control.

The chain joins TRBV7-2 to TRBJ2-2, with D unresolved. There are 14 residues in the CDR3. Germline CDR1 SGHTA, CDR2 FQGNSA. Trimming took 5 bases from V and 6 from J, leaving 13 bases between them. CDR3 residues: CASSARRNSGELFF. The CDR3 DNA is TGTGCCAGCAGCGCCCGGCGCAATTCCGGGGAGCTGTTTTTT.

The chain has TRBV28 and TRBJ1-2, with 9 bases matching TRBD1. This CDR3 comprises 14 residues. In germline, CDR1 is MDHEN, CDR2 SYDVKM. The ends lost 6 bases at V and 3 bases at J; junction bases unmatched: 5. The CDR3 protein is CASRVRDRDYGYTF. The CDR3 region has the DNA TGTGCCAGCAGGGTCCGGGACAGGGACTATGGCTACACCTTC.

The gene calls are TRBV7-3 and TRBJ1-2; TRBD1 matches at 7 bases. Germline CDR1 reads SGHTA; CDR2 reads FQGTGA. There are 15 residues in the CDR3. V was clipped by 0 bases and J by 4 bases; unmatched bases: 5. CDR3 coding DNA: TGTGCCAGCAGCTTAACAGGGGGCAATTTCTATGGCTACACCTTC. It encodes CASSLTGGNFYGYTF.

The chain combines TRBV24-1 with TRBJ2-2; the D gene is possibly TRBD2 (5 bases). This CDR3 is built from 14 residues. The V gene's germline CDR1 is KGHDR and CDR2 SFDVKD. V dropped 2 bases and J dropped 5 bases, with 8 bases sitting between them. DNA for the CDR3: TGTGCCACCAGTGATTATCCGGGGACCGGGGAGCTGTTTTTT. It codes for CATSDYPGTGELFF.

The chain has TRBV28 and TRBJ2-3; the match to TRBD2 covers 7 bases. Looked up from germline, CDR1 is MDHEN and CDR2 is SYDVKM. J was trimmed by 6 bases and V by 6 bases; bases with no gene match: 9. The CDR3 consists of 14 residues. The CDR3, as DNA: TGTGCCAGCAGCTCACCGGGACTACTGGATACGCAGTATTTT. It encodes CASSSPGLLDTQYF.

V gene TRBV30 combines with J gene TRBJ1-4, with no clear D. Germline CDR1 is GTSNPN and CDR2 is SVGIG (reference sequence). The CDR3 spans 12 residues. The V end was cut by 7 bases, the J end by 8 bases, with 14 bases between. CDR3 in DNA: TGTGCCTCGGGGAGAGGGCGAGAAAAACTGTTTTTT. Its translation: CASGRGREKLFF.

This chain connects TRBV2 to TRBJ2-2; TRBD2 aligns across 7 bases. Germline V gives CDR1 SNHLY, CDR2 FYNNEI. After removal of 1 base from V and 1 base from J, the junction contained 3 bases not matched to a gene. This CDR3 contains 16 residues. CDR3 sequence reads: CASSEGGGRNTGELFF. The CDR3 nucleotides read TGTGCCAGCAGTGAAGGTGGCGGGAGGAACACCGGGGAGCTGTTTTTT.

The J gene is TRBJ1-1, the V gene TRBV5-1; 8 bases are a match to TRBD1. The CDR3 runs to 16 residues. After removal of 0 bases from V and 5 bases from J, the junction contained 9 bases not matched to a gene. Germline V lookup: CDR1 SGHRS, CDR2 YFSETQ. The CDR3 DNA reads TGCGCCAGCAGCTTGGGGCAGGGGGCCGGTAGGACTGAAGCTTTCTTT. Amino acid sequence: CASSLGQGAGRTEAFF. Using reference TRBV5-1 and TRBJ1-1 for the parts outside the CDR3, the full variable domain is KAGVTQTPRYLIKTRGQQVTLSCSPISGHRSVSWYQQTPGQGLQFLFEYFSETQRNKGNFPGRFSGRQFSNSRSEMNVSTLELGDSALYLCASSLGQGAGRTEAFFGQGTRLTVV.

As DNA, the CDR3 is TGTGCCAGCAGTGCCCAGGGTCTAGGGCCGGGTGAGCAGTTCTTC. This encodes CASSAQGLGPGEQFF. The V call is TRBV6-4, the J call TRBJ2-1, with D possibly being TRBD1 (5 bases). Between the trimmed V and J ends, which lost 4 bases and 9 bases, there was a span of 19 bases. The CDR3 spans 15 residues. The germline V gene encodes CDR1 MRHNA and CDR2 SNTAGT.

This clone was seen only a few times. V usage is TRBV7-2 and J usage is TRBJ2-2, with a possible D match to TRBD2 (5 bases). CDR1 SGHTA and CDR2 FQGNSA come from the germline V gene. The CDR3 runs to 16 residues. Trimming pared 3 bases from V and 6 bases from J, leaving 17 bases between. CDR3 sequence (DNA): TGTGCCAGCAGCTTGGAGGCAATGCAGAATGCCGGGGAGCTGTTTTTT. Amino acid sequence: CASSLEAMQNAGELFF.

The chain recombines TRBV6-8 with TRBJ1-1; D gene uncertain. V was shortened by 5 bases and J by 1 base, with 11 bases between the two germline ends. This CDR3 contains 14 residues. CDR1 is MNHGY and CDR2 is SAAAGT in the germline V gene. The CDR3 DNA is TGTGCCAGCAGTATACGATGCCCGAACACTGAAGCTTTCTTT. Translation gives CASSIRCPNTEAFF.

The rearrangement links TRBV3-1 (or the pseudogene TRBV3-2) to TRBJ2-7, with D possibly being TRBD2 (6 bases). The CDR3 extends over 13 amino acids. Trimming removed 8 bases at V and 5 bases at J, with 16 bases between. Germline loops: CDR1 LGHDT, CDR2 YNNKEL (reference sequence). The chain's CDR3 is CASGWGDKDEQYF. In nucleotides, the CDR3 is TGTGCCAGCGGATGGGGGGATAAGGACGAGCAGTACTTC.

V and J are TRBV11-2 and TRBJ1-3, with 8 bases identical to TRBD1. Germline values: CDR1 SGHAT, CDR2 FQNNGV. The CDR3 has 16 amino acids. V was pared by 5 bases and J by 3 bases, with 9 bases of the junction left unmatched. CDR3 protein: CASSPRTGKRGNTIYF. CDR3 DNA: TGTGCCAGCAGCCCCCGGACAGGGAAACGTGGAAACACCATATATTTT.

V gene TRBV6-4 combines with J gene TRBJ1-1; maybe TRBD1 (5 bases). Germline assignment: CDR1 MRHNA and CDR2 SNTAGT. This CDR3 spans 13 amino acids. V shed 11 bases and J shed 1 base, with 14 bases lying between them. CDR3 region: CARAGGANTEAFF. The CDR3 nucleotides are TGTGCCCGTGCCGGAGGGGCGAACACTGAAGCTTTCTTT.

The chain is built from TRBV6-6 and TRBJ1-4, with a weak D call TRBD1 (6 bases). Between the trimmed V and J ends, which lost 5 bases and 8 bases, there was a span of 15 bases. Looked up from germline, CDR1 is MNHNY and CDR2 is SVGAGI (reference sequence). This CDR3 region has 14 residues. The CDR3 spells CASSRQVGREKLFF. For the CDR3, the DNA is TGTGCCAGCAGTCGACAGGTGGGGCGCGAAAAACTGTTTTTT.

The V gene is TRBV9, the J gene TRBJ2-1; 9 bases are shared with TRBD1. Per germline, CDR1 SGDLS and CDR2 YYNGEE. V was pared by 4 bases and J by 4 bases, with 9 bases of the junction left unmatched. This CDR3 is built from 16 residues. In DNA form, the CDR3 reads TGTGCCAGCAGCCCGTCCGGGACAGGGATTTACAATGAGCAGTTCTTC. It is translated as CASSPSGTGIYNEQFF. Supplemented by reference TRBV9 and TRBJ2-1, the full variable domain reads DSGVTQTPKHLITATGQRVTLRCSPRSGDLSVYWYQQSLDQGLQFLIQYYNGEERAKGNILERFSAQQFPDLHSELNLSSLELGDSALYFCASSPSGTGIYNEQFFGPGTRLTVL.

The table lists this clone with a count of one. The rearrangement uses TRBV28 and TRBJ1-1; tentatively, D is TRBD1 (5 bases). Germline V CDR1 and CDR2: MDHEN, SYDVKM. Trimming took off 5 bases at V and 4 bases at J, with 17 bases between the two ends. This CDR3 is 15 amino acids long. CDR3 amino acids: CASSPRGLWVTEAFF. In nucleotides, the CDR3 is TGTGCCAGCAGTCCTCGGGGGTTGTGGGTCACTGAAGCTTTCTTT.

This chain links TRBV12-3 or TRBV12-4 with TRBJ2-2; D is possibly TRBD1 (5 bases). Deletions cut 6 bases from V and 8 bases from J, with 7 bases between. There are 11 residues in the CDR3. The CDR3 reads CASRGAGELFF. Here the CDR3 DNA reads TGTGCCAGCAGAGGGGCTGGGGAGCTGTTTTTT.

The genes are TRBV6-2 or TRBV6-3 and TRBJ2-3; D might be TRBD1 or TRBD2, each matching 5 bases. This CDR3 is built from 15 residues. The V end lost 2 bases, the J end lost 5 bases, and 14 bases lay between the germline ends. Germline CDR1 reads MNHEY; CDR2 reads SVGEGT. CDR3 region: CASSYGERGVDTQYF. CDR3 bases: TGTGCCAGCAGTTACGGAGAGAGGGGAGTAGATACGCAGTATTTT.

The chain combines TRBV23-1 with TRBJ2-1, with 12 nucleotides matching TRBD2. TRBV23-1 is assigned to the ORF class and has an uncertain function. The trim removed 7 bases at V and 4 bases at J, leaving 29 bases unmatched. This CDR3 has 23 amino acids. This CDR3 reads CASNTGLAGYNEQFLSRYNEQFF. As DNA, the CDR3 is TGCGCCAGCAATACGGGACTAGCGGGTTACAATGAGCAGTTCTTGTCTCGTTACAATGAGCAGTTCTTC.

The chain couples TRBV19 to TRBJ2-2, with D maybe TRBD1 (6 bases). Per the germline V gene, CDR1 is LNHDA and CDR2 is SQIVND (reference sequence). The V end lost 10 bases, the J end lost 6 bases, and 15 bases lay between the germline ends. The CDR3 covers 13 residues. CDR3 residues: CATTEQGPGELFF. The CDR3 DNA reads as TGTGCCACTACCGAACAGGGACCCGGGGAGCTGTTTTTT.

The chain is built from TRBV2 and TRBJ2-5; 7 bases fit TRBD2. V was clipped by 0 bases and J by 0 bases; unmatched bases: 1. The CDR3 has 15 amino acids. Germline assignment: CDR1 SNHLY and CDR2 FYNNEI. The CDR3 region has the DNA TGTGCCAGCAGTGAAGCGCGGGGGAACCAAGAGACCCAGTACTTC. Translation gives CASSEARGNQETQYF. Full variable domain (remainder filled in from reference TRBV2 and TRBJ2-5): EPEVTQTPSHQVTQMGQEVILRCVPISNHLYFYWYRQILGQKVEFLVSFYNNEISEKSEIFDDQFSVERPDGSNFTLKIRSTKLEDSAMYFCASSEARGNQETQYFGPGTRLLVL.